The subject of this entry is one TCR beta chain. The target antigen is unknown. This record belongs to a study of CD8 T cells in ankylosing spondylitis. Findings and caveats of the study: Significant enrichment of disease-linked clones was reported in matched ankylosing spondylitis synovial fluid. CD8+ cells made up the disease-linked clones, which were relatively rare in peripheral blood.

The germline CDR1 and CDR2 sequences are MNHEY and SMNVEV (reference sequence). Trimming took 6 bases from V and 0 from J; bases not matched to a gene: 6. The CDR3 contains 16 residues. TCRdb re-called the 5' RACE reads with MiXCR, one entry per CDR3 protein. The data show about 120,000 distinct CDR3 sequences, approximately 13% seen once. The receptor comes from a female donor with ankylosing spondylitis or in good health (not recorded which). Sequenced material: blood, either unsorted or a sorted T cell fraction (not recorded which). This chain connects TRBV27 to TRBJ1-3, with TRBD1 matching over 9 bases. The CDR3 DNA reads TGTGCCAGCAGCCGCGGACAGGGGAGCTCTGGAAACACCATATATTTT. It yields the protein CASSRGQGSSGNTIYF.